Listed here are 21 T cell receptor beta chains from one sample, sequenced in a study of T cells after yellow fever vaccination. TCRdb reprocessed the 5' RACE reads via MiXCR and lists one record per CDR3 protein. Here the sample spans under 200,000 distinct CDR3 sequences, more than 5.5% being singletons. Sequencing was performed on CD4+ T cells sorted from PBMCs, taken 5 days after the first yellow fever vaccination. These receptor sequences come from a man between 18 and 35 years old who received the YFV17D yellow fever vaccine.

As to this clonotype: A much larger clone lies a single base off, so this may be a read error. V gene TRBV2 combines with J gene TRBJ1-5; D may be TRBD1 (5 bases). CDR1 is SNHLY and CDR2 is FYNNEI in the germline V gene. This CDR3 region has 14 residues. The CDR3 spells CAISVQAAGQPQHF. DNA of the CDR3: TGTGCCATCAGTGTACAGGCTGCGGGTCAGCCCCAGCATTTT. The full variable domain, with the rest looked up from reference TRBV2 and TRBJ1-5, is EPEVTQTPSHQVTQMGQEVILRCVPISNHLYFYWYRQILGQKVEFLVSFYNNEISEKSEIFDDQFSVERPDGSNFTLKIRSTKLEDSAMYFCAISVQAAGQPQHFGDGTRLSIL.

This clonotype was recorded a few times. The J gene is TRBJ2-7, the V gene TRBV4-1; D may be TRBD1 (5 bases). Per the germline V gene, CDR1 is MGHRA and CDR2 is YSYEKL. Deletions cut 0 bases from V and 11 bases from J, with 14 bases between. The CDR3 spans 13 residues. The CDR3 reads CASSQDWGSQEYF. The CDR3 region has the DNA TGCGCCAGCAGCCAAGATTGGGGCAGCCAAGAGTACTTC.

This clonotype appeared a few times. The V gene is TRBV12-3 or TRBV12-4, the J gene TRBJ1-5, with 10 bases identical to TRBD1. The CDR3 sequence is 15 residues long. The V and J ends lost 6 bases and 6 bases, in that order; junction bases with no gene match: 8. The CDR3 loop reads CASRPTGGEGQPQHF. The CDR3 DNA is TGTGCCAGCAGACCGACAGGGGGCGAGGGTCAGCCCCAGCATTTT.

Only a few counts were recorded for this clonotype. The chain links TRBV7-3 to TRBJ1-4; D remains ambiguous. This CDR3 comprises 15 residues. Trimming took off 1 base at V and 6 bases at J, with 12 bases between the two ends. Germline loops: CDR1 SGHTA, CDR2 FQGTGA. CDR3 nucleotides: TGTGCCAGCAGCTTAAAGGGCCCCCCGGATGAAAAACTGTTTTTT. It is translated as CASSLKGPPDEKLFF.

The chain carries TRBV30 and TRBJ2-1, with 8 positions matching TRBD1. Germline assignment: CDR1 GTSNPN and CDR2 SVGIG (reference sequence). Losses at the gene ends were 3 bases for V and 12 bases for J; bases not matched to a gene: 10. This CDR3 has 13 residues. CDR3 sequence reads: CAWSLDPGTGQFF. Written as DNA, the CDR3 is TGTGCCTGGAGCTTAGACCCCGGGACAGGGCAGTTCTTC.

This clonotype was detected a few times. The J gene is TRBJ2-5, the V gene TRBV20-1; TRBD2 aligns across 7 bases. This CDR3 contains 15 residues. The V and J ends lost 8 bases and 4 bases, in that order; junction bases with no gene match: 16. The V gene's germline CDR1 is DFQATT and CDR2 SNEGSKA (reference sequence). The CDR3 sequence: CSPNPGGPQGETQYF. CDR3 DNA: TGCAGTCCTAACCCGGGGGGACCCCAGGGAGAGACCCAGTACTTC.

The rearrangement joins TRBV29-1 to TRBJ2-3; D gene uncertain. There are 12 residues in the CDR3. V was pared by 4 bases and J by 3 bases, with 8 bases between. Germline V lookup: CDR1 SQVTM, CDR2 ANQGSEA. CDR3 region: CSVASRTDTQYF. As DNA, the CDR3 is TGCAGCGTTGCCTCACGGACAGATACGCAGTATTTT.

This clonotype was counted ten times or more. The chain couples TRBV7-2 to TRBJ1-1; 12 positions agree with TRBD1. The CDR3 covers 16 residues. V trimming: 4 bases; J trimming: 5 bases; junction bases outside the gene matches: 8. Germline values: CDR1 SGHTA, CDR2 FQGNSA. The CDR3: CASSSGQGAGGTEAFF. The CDR3 DNA sequence: TGTGCCAGCAGCTCGGGACAGGGGGCTGGGGGGACTGAAGCTTTCTTT.

This clonotype was recorded many times. The CDR3 spells CASSLVATQPQHF. DNA of the CDR3: TGTGCCAGCAGCTTAGTTGCAACTCAGCCCCAGCATTTT. The V gene is TRBV7-9, the J gene TRBJ1-5; D not resolved. The CDR3 is made up of 13 amino acids. Germline V CDR1 and CDR2: SEHNR, FQNEAQ (reference sequence). V was shortened by 1 base and J by 6 bases, with 7 bases between the two germline ends.

In its sample, this clonotype was seen a few times. The chain carries TRBV6-5 and TRBJ2-5, with D maybe TRBD1 (6 bases). V was cut by 6 bases and J by 5 bases, with 13 bases left in between. The CDR3 runs 13 residues. Germline V gives CDR1 MNHEY, CDR2 SVGAGI. The CDR3 protein is CASRSTGFETQYF. For the CDR3, the DNA is TGTGCCAGCAGGTCCACAGGGTTCGAGACCCAGTACTTC.

A few counts support this clonotype. V gene TRBV20-1 combines with J gene TRBJ2-7; no definite D call. CDR3 length: 13 residues. CDR1 and CDR2 from the germline V gene are DFQATT and SNEGSKA (reference sequence). V dropped 0 bases and J dropped 1 base, with 7 bases sitting between them. The CDR3 loop reads CSARDPVSYEQYF. The DNA of the CDR3 is TGCAGTGCTAGAGATCCAGTTTCCTACGAGCAGTACTTC.

This clonotype has a count of ten or more. The rearrangement joins TRBV7-6 to TRBJ2-4, with a weak D call TRBD2 (6 bases). The CDR3 has 17 amino acids. Germline assignment: CDR1 SGHVS and CDR2 FNYEAQ. With 5 bases removed from V and 1 base from J, the gap between germline ends came to 18 bases. The CDR3 is CASSNRLRAGAKNIQYF. The CDR3 DNA follows: TGTGCCAGCAGCAACCGTTTAAGGGCGGGGGCCAAAAACATTCAGTACTTC.

The chain is built from TRBV3-1 and TRBJ2-5, with 9 bases that match TRBD2. The CDR3 consists of 18 residues. CDR1 is LGHDT, CDR2 YNNKEL, per germline (reference sequence). V lost 0 bases to trimming and J lost 5 bases; unmatched junction nucleotides: 13. CDR3 sequence: CASSQDSWIGGGAETQYF. The CDR3 nucleotides are TGTGCCAGCAGCCAAGATTCATGGATTGGCGGGGGGGCGGAGACCCAGTACTTC.

The rearrangement links TRBV20-1 to TRBJ2-3; possibly TRBD1 or TRBD2 for D (5 bases each). V lost 6 bases to trimming and J lost 4 bases, with 17 bases between them. Germline-derived CDR1 and CDR2 are DFQATT and SNEGSKA (reference sequence). This CDR3 comprises 14 residues. The CDR3 loop is CSAMARGRADTQYF. As DNA, the CDR3 is TGCAGTGCCATGGCCCGGGGACGGGCAGATACGCAGTATTTT.

This clonotype was detected only a few times. The chain couples TRBV5-4 to TRBJ2-5; D not resolved. Germline V lookup: CDR1 SGHNT, CDR2 YYREEE (reference sequence). The CDR3 loop spans 13 amino acids. Deletions cut 1 base from V and 5 bases from J, with 9 bases between. The CDR3 DNA sequence: TGTGCCAGCAGCTTGCCCCAGAGGGAGACCCAGTACTTC. Translating gives CASSLPQRETQYF.

This clonotype has only a few counts. The rearrangement joins TRBV2 to TRBJ1-2, with D unresolved. V was clipped by 2 bases and J by 8 bases, with 15 bases between them. CDR1 is SNHLY, CDR2 FYNNEI, per germline. The CDR3 has 14 residues. CDR3 bases: TGTGCCAGCAGTGAACGGCAGTTAGGCTACGGCTACACCTTC. It is translated as CASSERQLGYGYTF.

This clonotype was seen more than once but under ten times. This chain connects TRBV18 to TRBJ2-5; tentative D call: TRBD2 (5 bases). V lost 2 bases and J lost 3, with 7 bases in between. CDR3 size: 13 residues. Germline values: CDR1 KGHSH, CDR2 LQKENI. The CDR3 region is CASSPGGKETQYF. CDR3 nucleotide sequence: TGTGCCAGCTCACCAGGAGGAAAAGAGACCCAGTACTTC.

The chain combines TRBV28 with TRBJ1-1; unclear D gene. The germline V gene has CDR1 MDHEN and CDR2 SYDVKM. This CDR3 has 13 residues. V lost 2 bases and J 4 bases, leaving 8 bases between the germline ends. The CDR3 nucleotides are TGTGCCAGCAGTTTAGGTGTTCCCACTGAAGCTTTCTTT. Translation gives CASSLGVPTEAFF.

This clonotype has at least ten counts. The genes are TRBV13 and TRBJ1-1; weak D call: TRBD1 (6 bases). The CDR3 has 13 amino acids. The V gene's germline CDR1 is PRHDT and CDR2 FYEKMQ (reference sequence). V was shortened by 6 bases and J by 2 bases, with 10 bases between the two germline ends. The CDR3 DNA reads as TGTGCCAGCAGGGGGGGCACAAACACTGAAGCTTTCTTT. The encoded protein is CASRGGTNTEAFF.

This clonotype was seen a handful of times. The chain has TRBV20-1 and TRBJ1-2, with a possible D match to TRBD1 (5 bases). The CDR3 spans 13 residues. CDR1 and CDR2 from the germline V gene are DFQATT and SNEGSKA (reference sequence). The ends were cut back, 0 bases at V and 3 bases at J, with 8 bases in the middle. The CDR3 region has the DNA TGCAGTGCTAGAGAGGGGGGTTACTATGGCTACACCTTC. It yields the protein CSAREGGYYGYTF.

This clonotype came up a few times. The chain employs TRBV4-3 and TRBJ2-3; D gene ambiguous. Germline values: CDR1 LGHNA, CDR2 YSLEER. V lost 4 bases and J 6 bases, leaving 11 bases between the germline ends. This CDR3 region has 13 residues. The CDR3 protein is CASSLRARDTQYF. DNA of the CDR3: TGCGCCAGCAGCCTTAGGGCACGGGATACGCAGTATTTT.